The clone carrying this T cell receptor beta chain occurred a few times. V lost 3 bases, J lost 4 bases, and 5 bases stayed unmatched. The CDR3 has 15 amino acids. Germline V gene sequence: CDR1 LNHDA, CDR2 SQIVND (reference sequence). The data were produced by immunoSEQ multiplex PCR, yet TCRdb's version contains in-frame clones alone and is incomplete. The repertoire holds some 4,200 clones, with 76% as singletons. The data were obtained in a study of T cell repertoires in ileal Crohn's disease. The chain is built from TRBV19 and TRBJ1-4; 7 bases are a match to TRBD1. Sequencing was carried out using ileal tissue. This receptor was taken from an adult with Crohn's disease. This CDR3 reads CASSMGTANNEKLFF. The CDR3 DNA follows: TGTGCCAGTAGTATGGGGACAGCTAATAATGAAAAACTGTTTTTT.